A single sample gave rise to the 31 T cell receptor beta chains below, sequenced in a study of blood T cell repertoires in COVID-19 (dated by TCRdb to 2018 to 2021). The method behind the library was the immunoSEQ multiplex PCR assay. Here the immuneACCESS table is served through TCRdb, limited to in-frame sequences with V and J called. Missing clones are a known gap in these copies; in checked studies unresolved V genes cover under half, and the rest lacks a known reason. A total of under 350,000 clones appear in this sample, 80% to 95% of them only once. Approximately 6.8% of the sample goes to the ten largest clones. Material: peripheral blood. The source is a woman in her 30s with COVID-19, enrolled during active disease.

The chain joins TRBV2 to TRBJ2-5; D is uncertain. There are 12 residues in the CDR3. The germline V and J ends were trimmed by 11 bases and 8 bases, with 18 bases remaining between them. CDR1 is SNHLY and CDR2 is FYNNEI in the germline V gene. The CDR3, as DNA: TGTGCCCCCTGGAGACGCGACGGAACCCAGTACTTC. Protein: CAPWRRDGTQYF.

The chain is built from TRBV2 and TRBJ2-5; 7 nucleotides agree with TRBD1. Germline V gene sequence: CDR1 SNHLY, CDR2 FYNNEI. The CDR3 totals 14 residues. After removal of 6 bases from V and 2 bases from J, the junction contained 6 bases not matched to a gene. The CDR3 here is CASRVGTEQETQYF. Here the CDR3 DNA reads TGTGCCAGCAGGGTCGGGACAGAACAAGAGACCCAGTACTTC.

This clone was observed a single time. The chain uses TRBV5-1 and TRBJ2-1; D may be TRBD2 (5 bases). The germline V and J ends were trimmed by 3 bases and 4 bases, with 5 bases remaining between them. Germline loops: CDR1 SGHRS, CDR2 YFSETQ. The CDR3 is 12 amino acids. CDR3 nucleotide sequence: TGCGCCAGCAGCTGGGAGTACAATGAGCAGTTCTTC. This gives the protein CASSWEYNEQFF.

The chain carries TRBV19 and TRBJ1-1, with 7 nucleotides matching TRBD1. V gave up 7 bases and J gave up 4 bases; unmatched junction bases: 9. Germline V gene sequence: CDR1 LNHDA, CDR2 SQIVND (reference sequence). The CDR3 runs to 14 residues. CDR3 loop: CASTPTGLATEAFF. DNA for the CDR3: TGTGCCAGTACCCCGACAGGGCTCGCCACTGAAGCTTTCTTT.

V is TRBV7-9 and J is TRBJ1-1; 7 nucleotides align to TRBD1. CDR1 SEHNR and CDR2 FQNEAQ come from the germline V gene (reference sequence). The length of the CDR3 is 15 residues. J lost 1 base, V lost 1 base, and 3 bases had no gene match. This CDR3 is CASSLVAGGNTEAFF. The CDR3 DNA follows: TGTGCCAGCAGCTTAGTTGCAGGGGGGAACACTGAAGCTTTCTTT.

The chain is built from TRBV6-6 and TRBJ2-7; 8 nucleotides line up with TRBD1. V was pared by 5 bases and J by 1 base, with 1 base of the junction left unmatched. The germline CDR1 and CDR2 sequences are MNHNY and SVGAGI (reference sequence). The CDR3 length is 13 residues. CDR3 nucleotides: TGTGCCAGCAGTACAGGGGGTTCCTACGAGCAGTACTTC. Protein product: CASSTGGSYEQYF.

This sequence joins TRBV6-6 and TRBJ1-2; no reliable D call. The CDR3 loop spans 14 amino acids. Trimming left V 0 bases short and J 7 bases short, with 12 bases between. Germline V lookup: CDR1 MNHNY, CDR2 SVGAGI (reference sequence). CDR3 sequence (DNA): TGTGCCAGCAGTTACTCCCTCCATGGAGCTGGCTACACCTTC. Its protein is CASSYSLHGAGYTF.

The V and J genes are TRBV10-1 and TRBJ1-2; D is unclear. Germline V gene sequence: CDR1 WNHNN, CDR2 SYGVQD (reference sequence). CDR3 size: 13 residues. V gave up 3 bases and J gave up 6 bases, with 11 bases separating them. Here the CDR3 DNA reads TGCGCCAGCAGTGAACAGCTCTCTGATGGCTACACCTTC. It yields the protein CASSEQLSDGYTF.

The V call is TRBV30, the J call TRBJ2-1, with 8 bases lining up with TRBD2. Trimming at V came to 5 bases and at J to 2 bases, leaving 2 bases not matched to a gene. In germline, CDR1 is GTSNPN, CDR2 SVGIG (reference sequence). There are 13 residues in the CDR3. The CDR3 is CAWVAGPYNEQFF. Here the CDR3 DNA reads TGTGCCTGGGTAGCGGGACCCTACAATGAGCAGTTCTTC.

The rearrangement links TRBV30 to TRBJ2-1; 12 nucleotides line up with TRBD2. The CDR3 runs to 16 residues. Germline CDR1 is GTSNPN and CDR2 is SVGIG (reference sequence). Trimming took 3 bases from V and 5 from J; bases not matched to a gene: 8. In DNA, the CDR3 is TGTGCCTGGAGAGCGACTAGCGGGAGTTTCCACAATGAGCAGTTCTTC. It encodes CAWRATSGSFHNEQFF.

V is TRBV11-3 and J is TRBJ1-1, with D possibly matching TRBD1 (6 bases). Germline CDR1 is SGHNT and CDR2 is YENEEA. CDR3 length: 13 residues. Deletions cut 2 bases from V and 7 bases from J, with 11 bases between. The CDR3 loop is CASSLTHRDEAFF. The CDR3 DNA reads as TGTGCCAGCAGCTTAACTCACAGGGATGAAGCTTTCTTT.

This chain uses TRBV6-5 with TRBJ1-5; D not resolved. The CDR3 totals 15 residues. Per germline, CDR1 MNHEY and CDR2 SVGAGI. Deletions cut 0 bases from V and 4 bases from J, with 10 bases between. CDR3: CASSYSIGTNQPQHF. CDR3 DNA sequence: TGTGCCAGCAGTTACTCGATTGGCACGAATCAGCCCCAGCATTTT.

The chain recombines TRBV21-1 with TRBJ1-1. TRBV21-1 is noted as a pseudogene. This CDR3 contains 14 residues. The DNA of the CDR3 is TGTGCCAGCAGCAAAGGGCGGATGAACACTGAAGCTTTCTTT. It encodes CASSKGRMNTEAFF.

Turning to this clone: At one end, the junction sequence differs from germline, possibly due to a read error. The rearrangement links TRBV6-1 to TRBJ2-3, with 11 bases lining up with TRBD2. There are 15 residues in the CDR3. Looked up from germline, CDR1 is MNHNS and CDR2 is SASEGT. CDR3 in amino acids: CAGSETSGMPDTQYF. CDR3 nucleotides: TGTGCCGGCAGTGAGACTAGCGGGATGCCAGATACGCAGTATTTT.

The chain uses TRBV5-5 and TRBJ2-7; 7 bases fit TRBD1. The CDR3 is 14 amino acids. Germline lookup yields CDR1 SGHKS and CDR2 YYEKEE (reference sequence). V shed 4 bases, J shed 2 bases, and the junction held 6 bases outside the gene matches. CDR3 region: CASSPWTGPYEQYF. The CDR3 DNA follows: TGTGCCAGCAGCCCCTGGACAGGACCCTACGAGCAGTACTTC.

This clone was counted once. This chain joins TRBV12-3 or TRBV12-4 and TRBJ2-2; TRBD1 aligns across 9 bases. This CDR3 contains 12 residues. Trimming cost V 4 bases and J 15 bases; bases outside gene matches: 6. The CDR3 nucleotides are TGTGCCAGCAGTTATGGACAGGGGTGGGTGTTTTTT. Protein: CASSYGQGWVFF.

The J gene is TRBJ2-1, the V gene TRBV25-1, with 14 bases lining up with TRBD2. This CDR3 spans 17 amino acids. Unmatched junction bases numbered 7, after V lost 2 bases and J lost 7 bases. Looked up from germline, CDR1 is MGHDK and CDR2 is SYGVNS. CDR3 coding DNA: TGTGCCAGCAGTGAACCGGGACTAGCGGGAGCTAGAAATGAGCAGTTCTTC. Protein product: CASSEPGLAGARNEQFF.

The chain has TRBV27 and TRBJ2-2; TRBD2 might be the D (5 bases). Germline loops: CDR1 MNHEY, CDR2 SMNVEV (reference sequence). The germline V and J ends were trimmed by 2 bases and 6 bases, with 16 bases remaining between them. The length of the CDR3 is 16 residues. CDR3 sequence (DNA): TGTGCCAGCAGTTTACGGCGGGCTTACCGGGCCGGGGAGCTGTTTTTT. Translated, it gives CASSLRRAYRAGELFF.

In DNA, the CDR3 is TGTGCCAGCAGCCGGGACAGGATATCCTACGAGCAGTACTTC. Encoded protein: CASSRDRISYEQYF. This chain uses TRBV5-6 with TRBJ2-7; TRBD1 matches 8 bases. CDR3 size: 14 residues. The J segment lost 1 base and the V segment lost 4 bases, leaving 4 bases of the junction unmatched. CDR1 SGHDT and CDR2 YYEEEE come from the germline V gene.

This chain connects TRBV10-3 to TRBJ1-2; D is unclear. Germline loops: CDR1 ENHRY, CDR2 SYGVKD. The CDR3 has 14 residues. Trimming removed 7 bases from V and 4 bases from J, with 16 bases in between. In nucleotides, the CDR3 is TGTGCCATCAAAAGTGGGGAGAGTAGCTATGGCTACACCTTC. It yields the protein CAIKSGESSYGYTF.

This clone was recorded once. J is TRBJ2-7 and V is TRBV6-5, with 8 bases matching TRBD1. Germline V gene sequence: CDR1 MNHEY, CDR2 SVGAGI. V lost 6 bases to trimming and J lost 0 bases; unmatched junction nucleotides: 7. The CDR3 contains 15 residues. CDR3 nucleotides: TGTGCCAGCAGCACCGCCGGGACAGGCTCCTACGAGCAGTACTTC. It translates to CASSTAGTGSYEQYF.

The rearrangement uses TRBV2 and TRBJ2-7, with TRBD1 as a possible D gene (5 bases). CDR1 and CDR2 (germline): SNHLY, FYNNEI. V was pared by 3 bases and J by 2 bases, with 11 bases between. This CDR3 contains 14 residues. CDR3 amino acids: CASSEQGQAYEQYF. CDR3 nucleotides: TGTGCCAGCAGTGAGCAGGGTCAGGCCTACGAGCAGTACTTC. The full variable domain, completed using reference TRBV2 and TRBJ2-7, is EPEVTQTPSHQVTQMGQEVILRCVPISNHLYFYWYRQILGQKVEFLVSFYNNEISEKSEIFDDQFSVERPDGSNFTLKIRSTKLEDSAMYFCASSEQGQAYEQYFGPGTRLTVT.

The chain joins TRBV6-2 or TRBV6-3 to TRBJ2-7; possible D gene TRBD2, 5 bases. The CDR3 is 16 residues long. Germline values: CDR1 MNHEY, CDR2 SVGEGT. With 2 bases removed from V and 1 base from J, the gap between germline ends came to 15 bases. DNA of the CDR3: TGTGCCAGCAGTTACGTCGGTGTTCGGGGATCCTACGAGCAGTACTTC. This encodes CASSYVGVRGSYEQYF.

This sequence joins TRBV30 and TRBJ2-1, with D unclear. The CDR3 consists of 11 residues. Germline CDR1 reads GTSNPN; CDR2 reads SVGIG (reference sequence). V was cut by 0 bases and J by 9 bases, with 6 bases left in between. The CDR3 protein is CAWSVRFEQFF. CDR3 bases: TGTGCCTGGAGTGTACGGTTTGAGCAGTTCTTC.

This rearrangement joins TRBV6-1 to TRBJ1-2, with D hard to call. Germline V gene sequence: CDR1 MNHNS, CDR2 SASEGT. CDR3 length: 14 amino acids. V lost 1 base, J lost 3 bases, and 9 bases lay in between. The CDR3 sequence is CASSEGATYYGYTF. CDR3 DNA sequence: TGTGCCAGCAGTGAAGGGGCCACCTACTATGGCTACACCTTC.

V is TRBV5-1 and J is TRBJ1-1; D is ambiguous. V lost 5 bases, J lost 4 bases, and 9 bases lay in between. This CDR3 region has 12 residues. The V gene's germline CDR1 is SGHRS and CDR2 YFSETQ. CDR3 nucleotide sequence: TGCGCCAGCAGGAGGATAGGCACTGAAGCTTTCTTT. It yields the protein CASRRIGTEAFF. The full variable domain, in which reference TRBV5-1 and TRBJ1-1 provide the parts outside the CDR3, is KAGVTQTPRYLIKTRGQQVTLSCSPISGHRSVSWYQQTPGQGLQFLFEYFSETQRNKGNFPGRFSGRQFSNSRSEMNVSTLELGDSALYLCASRRIGTEAFFGQGTRLTVV.

The V gene is TRBV27, the J gene TRBJ2-3; a possible D gene is TRBD2 (7 bases). This CDR3 is built from 17 residues. CDR1 and CDR2 from the germline V gene are MNHEY and SMNVEV (reference sequence). Trimming left V 4 bases short and J 3 bases short, with 20 bases between. Written as DNA, the CDR3 is TGTGCCAGCAGTTGGGGAGGGGGTACAGTCGGGACAGATACGCAGTATTTT. Protein: CASSWGGGTVGTDTQYF.

This clone was picked up one time. This chain connects TRBV9 to TRBJ2-3, with D perhaps matching TRBD2 (6 bases). The CDR3 consists of 15 residues. CDR1 and CDR2 (germline): SGDLS, YYNGEE. V was cut by 3 bases and J by 0 bases, with 11 bases left in between. CDR3: CASSALARSTDTQYF. The DNA for the CDR3 is TGTGCCAGCAGCGCCCTAGCGAGAAGCACAGATACGCAGTATTTT.

This sequence joins TRBV11-3 and TRBJ2-3, with 10 bases identical to TRBD2. The V gene's germline CDR1 is SGHNT and CDR2 YENEEA. V dropped 5 bases and J dropped 6; count of bases not matched to a gene: 5. This CDR3 region has 14 residues. CDR3 bases: TGTGCCAGCAGCAAAGCGGGAGGGCTGGATACGCAGTATTTT. Amino acid sequence: CASSKAGGLDTQYF.

The V and J genes are TRBV11-2 and TRBJ2-7; D is unresolved. Trimming took 2 bases from V and 7 from J, leaving 6 bases between them. Germline loops: CDR1 SGHAT, CDR2 FQNNGV. This CDR3 is 11 amino acids long. The CDR3 DNA reads as TGTGCCAGCAGCTTACAGAGGGAGCAGTACTTC. Amino acid sequence: CASSLQREQYF.

The genes are TRBV5-4 and TRBJ1-3, with 10 bases matching TRBD1. This CDR3 is built from 17 residues. The trim removed 2 bases at V and 3 bases at J, leaving 8 bases unmatched. Per germline, CDR1 SGHNT and CDR2 YYREEE (reference sequence). The CDR3 DNA reads as TGTGCCAGCAGCTTAGACAGGGGGCGCTTCTTTGGAAACACCATATATTTT. Translating it yields CASSLDRGRFFGNTIYF.